A single sample gave rise to the 23 T cell receptor beta chains below, sequenced in a study of T cells in Graves' hyperthyroidism and ophthalmopathy. From RNA transcripts, TCR beta CDR3 regions were amplified. Initially, a first-round RT-PCR of the TCR CDR3 employed the HTBI primer set. TCRdb itself ran the multiplex PCR reads through MiXCR, one entry per CDR3 protein. Among fewer than 300,000 distinct CDR3 sequences, 20% to 30% were seen once, and the ten largest hold about a quarter. The sequenced sample consisted of blood. The receptors stem from a middle-aged man with Graves' hyperthyroidism that later progressed to Graves' ophthalmopathy.

Of note for this clonotype: This could be a read error, since a much larger clone is one nucleotide away. This rearrangement joins TRBV28 to TRBJ2-5; 8 bases are a match to TRBD1. CDR3 length: 15 residues. Germline CDR1 and CDR2: MDHEN and SYDVKM. The CDR3 here is CASNNRGQVQETRYF. CDR3 DNA: TGTGCCAGCAATAACCGGGGACAGGTCCAAGAGACCCGGTACTTC.

This clonotype was detected ten times or more. The V gene is TRBV20-1, the J gene TRBJ1-5; D may be TRBD1 (6 bases). The germline CDR1 and CDR2 sequences are DFQATT and SNEGSKA (reference sequence). Trimming shortened V by 5 bases and J by 8 bases, and 13 bases separated the two germline ends. The length of the CDR3 is 12 residues. The CDR3: CSAAPAGEPQHF. The CDR3 bases are TGCAGTGCTGCCCCAGCAGGGGAGCCCCAGCATTTT.

This clonotype was seen repeatedly, ten times or more. The chain couples TRBV19 to TRBJ2-4, with D uncertain. With 5 bases removed from V and 8 bases from J, the gap between germline ends came to 19 bases. The germline V gene encodes CDR1 LNHDA and CDR2 SQIVND (reference sequence). The CDR3 has 15 amino acids. CDR3 bases: TGTGCCAGTAGTCCCGGATTTCCTAGAAATTACATTCAGTACTTC. Protein: CASSPGFPRNYIQYF.

This chain connects TRBV20-1 to TRBJ2-4; 12 bases line up with TRBD2. Losses at the gene ends were 6 bases for V and 0 bases for J; bases not matched to a gene: 6. Per germline, CDR1 DFQATT and CDR2 SNEGSKA (reference sequence). This CDR3 is built from 16 residues. The CDR3, as DNA: TGCAGTGCCCCGGGACTAGCGGGCGGAGCCAAAAACATTCAGTACTTC. Protein sequence: CSAPGLAGGAKNIQYF.

The genes are TRBV12-3 or TRBV12-4 and TRBJ2-7; 7 nucleotides match TRBD1. The CDR3 loop spans 15 amino acids. Trimming took 3 bases from V and 0 from J; bases not matched to a gene: 5. The chain's CDR3 is CASSFSAGGSYEQYF. CDR3 nucleotides: TGTGCCAGCAGTTTCTCGGCAGGGGGCTCCTACGAGCAGTACTTC.

This clonotype was counted at least ten times. The chain combines TRBV16 with TRBJ2-7; the D is unclear. Trimming shortened V by 4 bases and J by 2 bases, and 9 bases separated the two germline ends. The germline V gene has CDR1 KGHSY and CDR2 FQNENV. CDR3 length equals 13 residues. DNA for the CDR3: TGTGCCAGCAGCCCGTATAATACCTACGAGCAGTACTTC. It yields the protein CASSPYNTYEQYF. Full variable domain (outside the CDR3, taken from reference TRBV16 and TRBJ2-7): GEEVAQTPKHLVRGEGQKAKLYCAPIKGHSYVFWYQQVLKNEFKFLISFQNENVFDETGMPKERFSAKCLPNSPCSLEIQATKLEDSAVYFCASSPYNTYEQYFGPGTRLTVT.

This clonotype turned up a few times. CDR3 sequence: CASSYSAGVSEQYF. CDR3 DNA: TGTGCCAGCAGTTACTCAGCGGGAGTCAGCGAGCAGTACTTC. The chain recombines TRBV6-5 with TRBJ2-7; 8 bases are shared with TRBD2. The V and J ends lost 0 bases and 6 bases, in that order; junction bases with no gene match: 4. The CDR3 spans 14 residues. Germline V gene data show CDR1 as MNHEY and CDR2 as SVGAGI.

This clonotype was observed many times. The chain employs TRBV6-5 and TRBJ1-1, with 8 bases matching TRBD1. Germline loops: CDR1 MNHEY, CDR2 SVGAGI. The junction had 3 bases not matched to a gene; V was cut back by 2 bases and J by 4 bases. CDR3 length equals 14 residues. CDR3 nucleotide sequence: TGTGCCAGCAGTTACAACAGGGGGAGCACTGAAGCTTTCTTT. Translation: CASSYNRGSTEAFF.

This clonotype was counted ten times or more. This chain links TRBV7-8 with TRBJ2-2; D call uncertain. Germline V lookup: CDR1 SGHVS, CDR2 FQNEAQ. V was cut by 2 bases and J by 1 base, with 11 bases left in between. The length of the CDR3 is 16 residues. CDR3 in DNA: TGTGCCAGCAGCTTACGGGCGACGGGGAACACCGGGGAGCTGTTTTTT. It codes for CASSLRATGNTGELFF.

This clonotype has at least ten counts. V and J are TRBV6-5 and TRBJ1-1; D not certain. In germline, CDR1 is MNHEY, CDR2 SVGAGI. The V end lost 7 bases, the J end lost 1 base, and 10 bases lay between the germline ends. This CDR3 contains 13 residues. DNA for the CDR3: TGTGCCAGCATCTGGGCTGGGAACACTGAAGCTTTCTTT. Its translation: CASIWAGNTEAFF.

This clonotype was detected many times. V is TRBV11-2 and J is TRBJ1-5; 9 positions match TRBD1. In germline, CDR1 is SGHAT, CDR2 FQNNGV. This CDR3 region has 15 residues. The J segment lost 5 bases and the V segment lost 4 bases, leaving 6 bases of the junction unmatched. The DNA for the CDR3 is TGTGCCAGCAGCTCGGGACAGGGTGGGGATCAGCCCCAGCATTTT. Residues: CASSSGQGGDQPQHF.

This clonotype occurred many times. The chain carries TRBV28 and TRBJ1-5; D not certain. The CDR3 has 16 residues. In germline, CDR1 is MDHEN, CDR2 SYDVKM. Trimming cost V 4 bases and J 5 bases, with 18 bases left between them. The CDR3 DNA sequence: TGTGCCAGCAGTTCCGGGTTACCGACCCTCTATCAGCCCCAGCATTTT. Its translation: CASSSGLPTLYQPQHF.

This clonotype was seen repeatedly, ten times or more. V usage is TRBV6-2 or TRBV6-3 and J usage is TRBJ1-2; 9 nucleotides agree with TRBD1. Germline values: CDR1 MNHEY, CDR2 SVGEGT. J lost 13 bases, V lost 6 bases, and 12 bases had no gene match. The length of the CDR3 is 13 residues. The CDR3 loop reads CASSPGTGSPTTF. In DNA, the CDR3 is TGTGCCAGCAGCCCCGGGACAGGGTCCCCCACCACCTTC.

The CDR3 is CASRYDRAGSYEQYF. The CDR3 DNA sequence: TGTGCCAGCAGATACGACAGGGCGGGTTCCTACGAGCAGTACTTC. The chain couples TRBV27 to TRBJ2-7, with 7 nucleotides matching TRBD1. CDR3 length: 15 amino acids. Trimming at V came to 6 bases and at J to 1 base, leaving 9 bases not matched to a gene. Germline CDR1 MNHEY, CDR2 SMNVEV (reference sequence).

This clonotype showed up many times. This chain uses TRBV29-1 with TRBJ2-7; TRBD1 matches 10 bases. The CDR3 has 13 amino acids. The germline gives CDR1 SQVTM, CDR2 ANQGSEA. V lost 7 bases and J lost 3; bases outside the gene matches: 6. Here the CDR3 DNA reads TGCAGCGCAAGGACAGGGGGAGACTACGAGCAGTACTTC. This encodes CSARTGGDYEQYF.

Details on this clonotype: The DNA is omitted, as the CDR3 cannot be located on it reliably, and the CDR3 follows TCRdb's listing. The chain links TRBV24-1 to TRBJ2-2; the DNA was not compared with TRBD1, the D call given in the table. The CDR3 comprises 16 residues, both ends counted. Germline V gene data show CDR1 as KGHDR and CDR2 as SFDVKD. The CDR3: CATSTGQGETPGSCFF.

There are many counts of this clonotype. The rearrangement joins TRBV7-9 to TRBJ2-7, with D possibly being TRBD1 (6 bases). The ends were cut back, 1 base at V and 2 bases at J, with 12 bases in the middle. This CDR3 spans 15 amino acids. Per germline, CDR1 SEHNR and CDR2 FQNEAQ (reference sequence). CDR3: CASSLGRGYPYEQYF. The CDR3 region has the DNA TGTGCCAGCAGCTTAGGCAGGGGTTATCCCTACGAGCAGTACTTC.

This clonotype was recorded at least ten times. J is TRBJ2-2 and V is TRBV7-2, with D possibly being TRBD1 (5 bases). The CDR3 consists of 16 residues. Trimming took 3 bases from V and 2 from J, leaving 13 bases between them. Germline CDR1 is SGHTA and CDR2 is FQGNSA. The CDR3 is CASSLGLVINTGELFF. The CDR3 DNA follows: TGTGCCAGCAGCTTGGGGCTAGTCATAAACACCGGGGAGCTGTTTTTT.

This clonotype was seen many times. The J gene is TRBJ2-5, the V gene TRBV29-1, with 9 positions matching TRBD2. There are 14 residues in the CDR3. Germline assignment: CDR1 SQVTM and CDR2 ANQGSEA. The V gene end was trimmed by 6 bases and the J gene end by 7 bases; junction bases not matched to a gene: 12. The CDR3: CSVALAGSVGTQYF. Written as DNA, the CDR3 is TGCAGCGTCGCGCTAGCGGGATCCGTCGGGACCCAGTACTTC.

This clonotype was recorded at least ten times. The CDR3 nucleotides read TGTGCCAGCAGTTACTCTTTTGGGGGACTAGAATCCTACGAGCAGTACTTC. Amino acids: CASSYSFGGLESYEQYF. V usage is TRBV6-5 and J usage is TRBJ2-7; 8 nucleotides match TRBD2. In germline, CDR1 is MNHEY, CDR2 SVGAGI. The V and J ends lost 0 bases and 1 base, in that order; junction bases with no gene match: 8. The CDR3 is 17 amino acids.

This clonotype was counted ten times or more. V gene TRBV28 combines with J gene TRBJ2-7; 7 positions agree with TRBD1. The CDR3 has 13 amino acids. The V gene's germline CDR1 is MDHEN and CDR2 SYDVKM. V shed 6 bases and J 3 bases; nucleotides not matched to a gene: 5. CDR3 protein: CASRRAGGYEQYF. CDR3 DNA sequence: TGTGCCAGCAGAAGGGCAGGGGGCTACGAGCAGTACTTC.

At least ten counts were recorded for this clonotype. This chain links TRBV6-1 with TRBJ2-7; tentative D call: TRBD2 (5 bases). The CDR3 runs to 15 residues. V lost 3 bases and J 0 bases, leaving 12 bases between the germline ends. Per germline, CDR1 MNHNS and CDR2 SASEGT. The CDR3 DNA reads TGTGCCAGCAGTGATAGGCCAGGACTCTCCTACGAGCAGTACTTC. As protein: CASSDRPGLSYEQYF.

V gene TRBV28 combines with J gene TRBJ1-2, with no clear D. The CDR3 has 13 amino acids. Per the germline V gene, CDR1 is MDHEN and CDR2 is SYDVKM. Trimming left V 5 bases short and J 3 bases short, with 10 bases between. This CDR3 reads CASSDPGYYGYTF. CDR3 nucleotide sequence: TGTGCCAGCAGTGACCCGGGTTACTATGGCTACACCTTC.